The 30 T cell receptor beta chains listed next were all sequenced from one sample in a study of tumor-infiltrating lymphocytes in primary liver carcinoma listed by TCRdb under 2017. TCRdb names Illumina HiSeq 2500 as the instrument used. A constant-region primer and ProtoScript II reverse transcriptase were used to reverse-transcribe TCRbeta-specific cDNA from roughly 0.55 ug total RNA. TCRbeta libraries were built with three nested multiplex PCR rounds, a slightly modified ARM-PCR procedure. Each of the first two PCR rounds ran for around 10 cycles using multiplex TRBV1-TRBV30 forward primers together with a Cbeta reverse primer. TCRdb itself trimmed the public reads at Q25 with fastp, ran MiXCR and retained productive beta chains. Entries are consolidated by CDR3 protein sequence, retaining the most common genes and DNA. The sample table shows roughly 25,000 distinct CDR3 sequences, and roughly four fifths are seen once. Less than 55% of the sample is taken by the ten largest.

Without any cell sorting, total RNA and DNA were co-extracted from around 18-30 mg of bulk tissue using the AllPrep DNA/RNA mini kit. Sequenced input: liver tumor tissue from sampling region 3. Taken with the paper, the label for cell subset or site translates to: tumor region T3, left-lateral pole. These receptors all come from a middle-aged man with primary liver carcinoma and hepatitis B virus infection.

This clonotype was detected a few times. V is TRBV11-2 and J is TRBJ2-5; 7 bases are shared with TRBD2. CDR1 SGHAT and CDR2 FQNNGV come from the germline V gene. The V segment lost 8 bases and the J segment 0 bases; nucleotides outside the gene matches: 3. The CDR3 spans 13 residues. The chain's CDR3 is CASGGGDQETQYF. For the CDR3, the DNA is TGTGCCAGCGGGGGGGGGGACCAAGAGACCCAGTACTTC.

Concerning this clonotype itself: The conserved phenylalanine or tryptophan normally closing the CDR3 is absent here, so this likely arose from a read error. The chain employs TRBV10-3 and TRBJ1-5; the D gene is possibly TRBD1 (6 bases). The germline V gene has CDR1 ENHRY and CDR2 SYGVKD. CDR3 size: 13 residues. Trimming took off 6 bases at V and 4 bases at J, with 10 bases between the two ends. The CDR3 DNA reads as TGTGCCATCAGAGAACAGGGAAATCAGCCCCAGCATTAT. Translating gives CAIREQGNQPQHY.

The chain joins TRBV11-1 to TRBJ2-1; TRBD1 aligns across 8 bases. After removal of 6 bases from V and 15 bases from J, the junction contained 16 bases not matched to a gene. The CDR3 covers 14 residues. Germline V gene sequence: CDR1 SGHAT, CDR2 FQDESV (reference sequence). The CDR3 loop reads CASSIDRGYNGLFF. The CDR3 nucleotides read TGTGCCAGCAGTATCGACAGGGGTTACAATGGGCTGTTCTTC.

Worth noting for this clonotype: Germline is not matched at one junction end, which may reflect a read error. The chain uses TRBV10-2 and TRBJ2-1, with 7 bases identical to TRBD2. Germline values: CDR1 WSHSY, CDR2 SAAADI. The CDR3 runs 15 residues. As DNA, the CDR3 is TGCGCCATCAGGCTAGCGGTAAGCTCCTACAATGAGCAGCTCTTC. Protein: CAIRLAVSSYNEQLF.

This clonotype is classed as medium-sized. The V call is TRBV29-1, the J call TRBJ1-1, with 8 bases identical to TRBD1. Germline trimming cut 6 bases from V and 0 bases from J; bases unmatched to any gene: 6. This CDR3 spans 14 amino acids. Germline lookup yields CDR1 SQVTM and CDR2 ANQGSEA. CDR3 protein: CSVHRGNVNTEAFF. The CDR3 DNA follows: TGCAGCGTGCACAGGGGGAATGTGAACACTGAAGCTTTCTTT. The whole variable domain, filled in from reference TRBV29-1 and TRBJ1-1, reads SAVISQKPSRDICQRGTSLTIQCQVDSQVTMMFWYRQQPGQSLTLIATANQGSEATYESGFVIDKFPISRPNLTFSTLTVSNMSPEDSSIYLCSVHRGNVNTEAFFGQGTRLTVV.

By share, this clonotype counts as medium-sized. J is TRBJ2-7 and V is TRBV6-5, with 12 bases fitting TRBD2. CDR3 length: 17 amino acids. V shed 0 bases and J 4 bases; nucleotides not matched to a gene: 7. Germline V gene lookup returns CDR1 MNHEY and CDR2 SVGAGI. The CDR3 here is CASSYSTSGSLVYEQYF. The CDR3 nucleotides are TGTGCCAGCAGTTACTCGACTAGCGGGAGCTTGGTTTACGAGCAGTACTTC.

Notes on this clonotype: This is likely a read error, given that the CDR3 carries no conserved phenylalanine or tryptophan at its end. The chain is built from TRBV12-3 or TRBV12-4 and TRBJ2-4; D could derive from TRBD1 or TRBD2 (5 bases each). Trimming took off 2 bases at V and 0 bases at J, with 17 bases between the two ends. The CDR3 has 18 residues. In DNA form, the CDR3 reads TGTGCCAGCAGTTTATGGGGTGGGGCGGGCACAGCCAAAAACATTCAGTACTTG. Translated: CASSLWGGAGTAKNIQYL.

The V gene is TRBV5-6, the J gene TRBJ2-7; possible D gene TRBD2, 5 bases. The length of the CDR3 is 11 residues. Germline CDR1 reads SGHDT; CDR2 reads YYEEEE. The CDR3 loop is CVNSRGFEQYF. For the CDR3, the DNA is TGTGTCAACAGCAGAGGGTTCGAACAGTACTTC. Filled out from reference TRBV5-6 and TRBJ2-7, the complete variable domain reads DAGVTQSPTHLIKTRGQQVTLRCSPKSGHDTVSWYQQALGQGPQFIFQYYEEEERQRGNFPDRFSGHQFPNYSSELNVNALLLGDSALYLCVNSRGFEQYFGPGTRLTVT.

In the case of this clonotype: One end of the junction is discordant with germline, which a read error may explain. This chain connects TRBV5-1 to TRBJ2-6; D is undetermined. The CDR3 has 14 residues. Germline V gene sequence: CDR1 SGHRS, CDR2 YFSETQ. CDR3 sequence (DNA): TGCGCCAGCAGGTCTGAATCTGGGGTCAACGTCATGACTTTC. It specifies CASRSESGVNVMTF.

This clonotype appeared a single time. A read error may account for a junction end that differs from germline. The chain combines TRBV12-3 or TRBV12-4 with TRBJ2-7, with a weak D call TRBD1 (7 bases). The CDR3 contains 15 residues. The CDR3 nucleotides are TGTACCAGCAGTATGGGGGCAGGGGGGTCATACGAGCAGTACTTC. Residues: CTSSMGAGGSYEQYF.

This sequence joins TRBV12-3 or TRBV12-4 and TRBJ2-2, with 7 bases identical to TRBD2. This CDR3 is 14 amino acids long. J was trimmed by 6 bases and V by 10 bases; bases with no gene match: 11. The CDR3, as DNA: TGTGCCAACAGCCACCATGGGGGGGCCGGGGAGCTGTTTTTT. Translation gives CANSHHGGAGELFF.

On this clonotype itself: A much bigger clone sits one base away, suggesting this may be a read error. The chain uses TRBV30 and TRBJ2-1; D remains unclear. This CDR3 is built from 14 residues. Looked up from germline, CDR1 is GTSNPN and CDR2 is SVGIG (reference sequence). The CDR3 is CVWSVELLIKEQFF. The CDR3, as DNA: TGTGTCTGGAGTGTCGAACTCCTCATAAAGGAGCAGTTCTTC. The complete variable domain, with remaining parts taken from reference TRBV30 and TRBJ2-1, reads SQTIHQWPATLVQPVGSPLSLECTVEGTSNPNLYWYRQAAGRGLQLLFYSVGIGQISSEVPQNLSASRPQDRQFILSSKKLLLSDSGFYLCVWSVELLIKEQFFGPGTRLTVL.

The chain joins TRBV6-6 to TRBJ2-1; D may be TRBD1 or TRBD2 (5 bases each). The CDR3 is made up of 17 amino acids. Germline V gene sequence: CDR1 MNHNY, CDR2 SVGAGI (reference sequence). Deletions cut 5 bases from V and 9 bases from J, with 26 bases between. The CDR3 DNA is TGTGCCAGCAGTGAGAGACAGCGGACTTTTGGAGTCGGTGAGCAGTTCTTC. Protein sequence: CASSERQRTFGVGEQFF.

With regard to this clonotype: Since no conserved phenylalanine or tryptophan closes the CDR3, a read error is the likely cause. The V gene is TRBV11-2, the J gene TRBJ2-7; D is unclear. CDR3 size: 14 residues. Germline CDR1 reads SGHAT; CDR2 reads FQNNGV. CDR3 in DNA: TGTGCCAACAGCTTATTAGGGCAAAACTACGAGCAGTACCAC. Its translation: CANSLLGQNYEQYH.

Worth noting for this clonotype: Relative to the germline gene, one junction end is altered; a read error may explain this. The chain employs TRBV4-2 and TRBJ2-3; 8 nucleotides line up with TRBD2. This CDR3 is built from 18 residues. CDR1 LGHNA and CDR2 YNFKEQ come from the germline V gene. The DNA for the CDR3 is TGCGCCAGCAGCCAAGTGGCGCTTCCAGCGGGAGCGACAGATACGCAGTGTTTT. Translated: CASSQVALPAGATDTQCF.

As regards this clonotype: A junction boundary mismatches the germline segment, possibly from a read error. The chain joins TRBV11-2 to TRBJ2-3, with D uncertain. CDR3 length equals 13 residues. CDR1 is SGHAT and CDR2 is FQNNGV in the germline V gene. The CDR3 DNA follows: TGTGTCAGCAGCTACAGAACGTCAGATAAGCAGTATTTT. Translated, it gives CVSSYRTSDKQYF.

This clonotype showed up just once. The conserved final phenylalanine or tryptophan is absent from the CDR3, which likely points to a read error. The chain joins TRBV11-2 to TRBJ2-7, with D possibly TRBD2 on 5 matching bases. V lost 11 bases to trimming and J lost 6 bases, with 26 bases between them. This CDR3 is 15 amino acids long. CDR1 and CDR2 from the germline V gene are SGHAT and FQNNGV. The CDR3 DNA is TGTGCCTGTAGCTTAGAGTCCGGGATCTCTGGCGAGCAGTACTTA. Translation gives CACSLESGISGEQYL.

Comments on this clonotype: The junction does not match germline at one end; this may be a read error. The chain joins TRBV5-1 to TRBJ2-1; D is unresolved. Germline CDR1 SGHRS, CDR2 YFSETQ. This CDR3 region has 16 residues. CDR3 amino acids: CASNRFVGPTNNEQFF. The CDR3 DNA follows: TGCGCCAGCAACCGCTTTGTGGGTCCCACCAACAATGAGCAATTCTTC.

The table lists this clonotype with many counts. The J gene is TRBJ2-3, the V gene TRBV19; the D call may be TRBD1 or TRBD2 (5 bases each). Germline V gene lookup returns CDR1 LNHDA and CDR2 SQIVND (reference sequence). This CDR3 has 14 residues. The V end was cut by 5 bases, the J end by 6 bases, with 15 bases between. Here the CDR3 DNA reads TGTGCCAGTAGTGACCGGGACGTCCGCGATACGCAGTATTTT. This sequence encodes CASSDRDVRDTQYF.

This clonotype is labeled medium-sized. The V call is TRBV4-1, the J call TRBJ2-3; 11 bases line up with TRBD2. This CDR3 has 18 residues. Germline V CDR1 and CDR2: MGHRA, YSYEKL. V lost 0 bases, J lost 0 bases, and 5 bases stayed unmatched. The CDR3 is CASSQDPTSGVSTDTQYF. CDR3 nucleotide sequence: TGCGCCAGCAGCCAAGATCCGACTAGCGGGGTTAGCACAGATACGCAGTATTTT.

This chain connects TRBV11-2 to TRBJ2-3; no definite D call. Trimming took off 5 bases at V and 2 bases at J, with 5 bases between the two ends. The CDR3 totals 12 residues. The V gene's germline CDR1 is SGHAT and CDR2 FQNNGV. CDR3 nucleotide sequence: TGTGCCAGCAGCGATTACACAGATACGCAGTATTTT. It translates to CASSDYTDTQYF.

As concerns this clonotype: An end of the junction differs from the germline gene, which may be a read error. The CDR3 loop reads CANSPEGRLSRYGYIF. CDR3 bases: TGTGCCAACAGCCCCGAGGGCAGGCTGTCCCGGTATGGCTACATCTTC. The chain uses TRBV7-9 and TRBJ1-2; D is unresolved. The CDR3 runs to 16 residues. The V gene's germline CDR1 is SEHNR and CDR2 FQNEAQ (reference sequence).

This clonotype was picked up many times. The V gene is TRBV11-1, the J gene TRBJ2-7, with D perhaps being TRBD1 or TRBD2 (5 bases each). The germline V gene encodes CDR1 SGHAT and CDR2 FQDESV (reference sequence). Trimming took off 8 bases at V and 5 bases at J, with 13 bases between the two ends. CDR3 length: 12 residues. The CDR3 sequence is CASGAQGDEQYF. Written as DNA, the CDR3 is TGTGCCAGCGGCGCCCAGGGAGACGAGCAGTACTTC.

Remarks on this clonotype: One junction end disagrees with the germline gene, perhaps due to a read error. The rearrangement uses TRBV7-8 and TRBJ2-2; D gene unclear. The CDR3 has 16 residues. Germline V gives CDR1 SGHVS, CDR2 FQNEAQ. The CDR3 reads CAGSYAEVLNTGELFF. In DNA form, the CDR3 reads TGTGCCGGCAGCTATGCGGAAGTCTTGAACACCGGGGAGCTGTTTTTT.

For this clonotype: The junction departs from germline at one end; a sequencing error may be responsible. This chain connects TRBV4-1 to TRBJ2-5; 10 nucleotides line up with TRBD2. CDR3 size: 14 residues. Germline V gives CDR1 MGHRA, CDR2 YSYEKL. The CDR3 reads CASNQAGGPETQCF. The DNA of the CDR3 is TGCGCCAGCAACCAAGCGGGAGGGCCAGAGACCCAGTGCTTC.

A remark on this clonotype: Relative to the germline gene, one junction end is altered; a read error may explain this. The chain recombines TRBV6-5 with TRBJ2-7; a weak D match, TRBD1 (6 bases). The CDR3 is made up of 13 amino acids. Germline CDR1 reads MNHEY; CDR2 reads SVGAGI. CDR3 in DNA: TGTGTCAGCAGCCGGACAGATGCCTATGAGCAGTACTTC. Amino acids: CVSSRTDAYEQYF.

The chain links TRBV19 to TRBJ2-2; maybe TRBD1 (6 bases). With 10 bases removed from V and 4 bases from J, the gap between germline ends came to 13 bases. Per the germline V gene, CDR1 is LNHDA and CDR2 is SQIVND (reference sequence). The CDR3 sequence is 13 residues long. The CDR3 protein is CATPDRITGELFF. The CDR3, as DNA: TGTGCCACCCCGGACAGAATCACCGGGGAGCTGTTTTTT.

A remark on this clonotype: The missing conserved phenylalanine or tryptophan at the end of this CDR3 makes a read error likely. The chain carries TRBV6-1 and TRBJ2-2; a weak D match, TRBD1 (5 bases). CDR3 length: 15 residues. Germline-derived CDR1 and CDR2 are MNHNS and SASEGT. The CDR3 bases are TGTGCCAGGAGTGGAATCGCAGGGTCCCCCGGGGAGCTGTTTATT. It encodes CARSGIAGSPGELFI.

A remark on this clonotype: The CDR3 ends on some other residue instead of the conserved phenylalanine or tryptophan, so this is likely a read error. This chain links TRBV6-2 or TRBV6-3 with TRBJ1-1; TRBD1 matches 8 bases. This CDR3 comprises 16 residues. CDR1 and CDR2 (germline): MNHEY, SVGEGT. CDR3 protein: CVSSLNLQGENTEAFL. The DNA of the CDR3 is TGTGTCAGCAGCCTCAACCTACAGGGGGAGAACACTGAAGCTTTCCTT.

As regards this clonotype: An end of the junction does not agree with germline; a read error may underlie this. This chain links TRBV11-2 with TRBJ2-5, with TRBD2 identical over 8 bases. The CDR3 contains 16 residues. The germline gives CDR1 SGHAT, CDR2 FQNNGV. The CDR3 spells CVSSQTHGGGKKTQYF. The DNA for the CDR3 is TGTGTCAGCAGCCAGACTCATGGCGGGGGGAAAAAGACCCAGTACTTC.